Given below is one T cell receptor beta chain in context. Its target is not known. This entry belongs to a study of CD8+ T cells in alopecia areata. As for the study in general: Using the percentage of affected scalp area, treated patients' severity was scored.

Broader study findings: Greater clonality was observed in lesional scalp samples, especially alopecia totalis/universalis, versus normal scalp. Researchers say the link of baseline CD8+ expansion to response remains uncertain, with one nonresponder.

RNA, once extracted, was reverse transcribed into cDNA for use as the sequencing template. Libraries were prepared by immunoSEQ multiplex PCR; TCRdb keeps only in-frame clonotypes and omits some of them. The sample holds about 140,000 clones; 86% are singletons and the top ten take about 13%. Treatment meaning: oral pan-JAK inhibitor, 5-10 mg twice daily. Patients with alopecia areata provided lesional scalp punch biopsies as well as peripheral blood. CDR3 size: 14 residues. CDR1 is ENHRY, CDR2 SYGVKD, per germline. J gave up 2 bases and V 3 bases, and 3 bases lay outside the gene matches. This chain links TRBV10-3 with TRBJ2-7; 8 positions match TRBD2. The starting material was CD8+ T cells sorted from blood, obtained at week 4, from a patient treated with tofacitinib. This clonotype was obtained from a human donor with alopecia areata. The CDR3 sequence: CAISELAVAYEQYF. The CDR3 coding sequence is TGTGCCATCAGTGAACTAGCGGTAGCCTACGAGCAGTACTTC.